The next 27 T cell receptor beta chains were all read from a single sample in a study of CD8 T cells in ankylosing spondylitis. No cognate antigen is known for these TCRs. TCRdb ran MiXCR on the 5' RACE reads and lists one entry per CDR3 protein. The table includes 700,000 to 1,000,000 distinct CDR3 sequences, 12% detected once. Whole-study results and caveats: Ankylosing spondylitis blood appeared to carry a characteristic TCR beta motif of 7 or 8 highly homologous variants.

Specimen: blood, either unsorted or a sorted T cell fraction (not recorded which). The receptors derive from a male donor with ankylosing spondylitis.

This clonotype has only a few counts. CDR3 protein: CSARDRGIGEAFF. CDR3 sequence (DNA): TGCAGTGCTAGAGATCGGGGGATAGGTGAAGCTTTCTTT. The chain links TRBV20-1 to TRBJ1-1, with D perhaps TRBD1 (5 bases). This CDR3 spans 13 amino acids. Germline V gives CDR1 DFQATT, CDR2 SNEGSKA (reference sequence). V was trimmed by 0 bases and J by 7 bases, leaving 12 bases between them.

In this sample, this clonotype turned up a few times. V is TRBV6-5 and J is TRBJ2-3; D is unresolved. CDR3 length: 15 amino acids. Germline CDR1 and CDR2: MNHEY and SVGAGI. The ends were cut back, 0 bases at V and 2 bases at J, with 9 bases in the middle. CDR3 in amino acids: CASSYSGVFTDTQYF. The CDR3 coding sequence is TGTGCCAGCAGTTACTCTGGTGTATTCACAGATACGCAGTATTTT.

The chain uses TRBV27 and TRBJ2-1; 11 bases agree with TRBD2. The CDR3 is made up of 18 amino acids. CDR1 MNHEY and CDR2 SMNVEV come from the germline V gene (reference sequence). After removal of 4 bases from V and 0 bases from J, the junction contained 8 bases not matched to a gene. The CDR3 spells CASSSLAGGTTSYNEQFF. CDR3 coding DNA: TGTGCCAGCAGTTCCCTAGCGGGAGGAACGACCTCCTACAATGAGCAGTTCTTC.

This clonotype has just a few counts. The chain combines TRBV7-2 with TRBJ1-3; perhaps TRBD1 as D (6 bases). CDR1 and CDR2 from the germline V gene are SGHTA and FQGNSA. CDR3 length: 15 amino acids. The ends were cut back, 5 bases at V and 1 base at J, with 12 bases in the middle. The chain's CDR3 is CASSQGGGSGNTIYF. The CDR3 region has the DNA TGTGCCAGCAGCCAGGGAGGGGGGTCTGGAAACACCATATATTTT.

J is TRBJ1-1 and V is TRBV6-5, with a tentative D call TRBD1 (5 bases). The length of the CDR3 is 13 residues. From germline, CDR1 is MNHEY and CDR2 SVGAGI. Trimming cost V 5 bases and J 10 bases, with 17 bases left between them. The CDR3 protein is CASSQQGGRVAFF. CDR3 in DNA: TGTGCCAGCAGTCAGCAGGGAGGAAGGGTAGCTTTCTTT.

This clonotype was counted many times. The CDR3 region has the DNA TGCGCCAGCAGCGCTAGCGGGAGGGCCGATGAGACCCAGTACTTC. Its translation is CASSASGRADETQYF. The rearrangement links TRBV5-1 to TRBJ2-5, with TRBD2 matching 12 bases. CDR1 is SGHRS and CDR2 is YFSETQ in the germline V gene. The V segment lost 4 bases and the J segment 5 bases; nucleotides outside the gene matches: 6. The CDR3 spans 15 residues.

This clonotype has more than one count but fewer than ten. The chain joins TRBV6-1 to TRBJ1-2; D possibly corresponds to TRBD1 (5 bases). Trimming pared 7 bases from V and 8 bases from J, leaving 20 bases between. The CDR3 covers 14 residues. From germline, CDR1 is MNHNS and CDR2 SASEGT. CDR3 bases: TGTGCCAGCATCCCCGTGAGGGGATCCCTAGGCTACACCTTC. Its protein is CASIPVRGSLGYTF.

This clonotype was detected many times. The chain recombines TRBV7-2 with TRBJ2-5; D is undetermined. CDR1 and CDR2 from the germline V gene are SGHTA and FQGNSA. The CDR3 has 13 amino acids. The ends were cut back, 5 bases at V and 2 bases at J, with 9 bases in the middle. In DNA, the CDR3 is TGTGCCAGCAGCGTGACGGTTCAAGAGACCCAGTACTTC. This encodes CASSVTVQETQYF.

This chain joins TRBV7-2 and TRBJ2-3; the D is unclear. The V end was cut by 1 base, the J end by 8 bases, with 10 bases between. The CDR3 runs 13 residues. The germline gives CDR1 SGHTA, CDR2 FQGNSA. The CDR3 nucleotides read TGTGCCAGCAGCTTAGGATCCGCAGCTACGCAGTATTTT. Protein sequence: CASSLGSAATQYF.

The CDR3, as DNA: TGTGCCAGCTCACCAACGACAGGGGCGAATGAGCAGTTCTTC. It translates to CASSPTTGANEQFF. The gene calls are TRBV18 and TRBJ2-1, with 8 bases that match TRBD1. The CDR3 is 14 residues long. V was pared by 2 bases and J by 7 bases, with 4 bases of the junction left unmatched. Germline CDR1 reads KGHSH; CDR2 reads LQKENI.

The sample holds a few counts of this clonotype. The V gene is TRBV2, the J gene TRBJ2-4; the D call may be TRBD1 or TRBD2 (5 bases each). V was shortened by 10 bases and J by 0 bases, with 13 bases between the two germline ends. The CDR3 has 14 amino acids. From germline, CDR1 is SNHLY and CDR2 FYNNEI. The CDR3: CATRDGLAKNIQYF. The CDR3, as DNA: TGTGCCACCAGGGACGGCTTAGCCAAAAACATTCAGTACTTC. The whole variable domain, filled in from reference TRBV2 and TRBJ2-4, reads EPEVTQTPSHQVTQMGQEVILRCVPISNHLYFYWYRQILGQKVEFLVSFYNNEISEKSEIFDDQFSVERPDGSNFTLKIRSTKLEDSAMYFCATRDGLAKNIQYFGAGTRLSVL.

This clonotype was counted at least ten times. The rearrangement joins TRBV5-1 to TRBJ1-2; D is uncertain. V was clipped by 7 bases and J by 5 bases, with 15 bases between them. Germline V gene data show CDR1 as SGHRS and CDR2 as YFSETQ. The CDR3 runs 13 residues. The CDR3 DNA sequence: TGCGCCAGCGGGGTGCAGACTTCGTATGGCTACACCTTC. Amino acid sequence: CASGVQTSYGYTF.

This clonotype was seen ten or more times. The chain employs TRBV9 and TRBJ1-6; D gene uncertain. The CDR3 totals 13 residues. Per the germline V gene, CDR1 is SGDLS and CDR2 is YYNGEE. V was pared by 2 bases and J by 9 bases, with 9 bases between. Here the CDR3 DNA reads TGTGCCAGCAGCGTCGACACGGCTTCACCCCTCCACTTT. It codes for CASSVDTASPLHF.

This CDR3 reads CASSLVGTGYQPQHF. As DNA, the CDR3 is TGTGCCAGCAGCTTAGTGGGCACGGGGTATCAGCCCCAGCATTTT. This chain connects TRBV7-9 to TRBJ1-5; D gene ambiguous. Trimming cost V 1 base and J 5 bases, with 12 bases left between them. The germline CDR1 and CDR2 sequences are SEHNR and FQNEAQ (reference sequence). The CDR3 sequence is 15 residues long.

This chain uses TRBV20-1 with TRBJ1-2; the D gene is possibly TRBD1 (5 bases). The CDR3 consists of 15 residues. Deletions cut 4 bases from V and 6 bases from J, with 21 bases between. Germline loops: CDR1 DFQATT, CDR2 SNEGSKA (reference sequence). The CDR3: CSAIFGGGGENGYTF. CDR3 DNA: TGCAGTGCTATATTTGGGGGGGGAGGAGAGAATGGCTACACCTTC.

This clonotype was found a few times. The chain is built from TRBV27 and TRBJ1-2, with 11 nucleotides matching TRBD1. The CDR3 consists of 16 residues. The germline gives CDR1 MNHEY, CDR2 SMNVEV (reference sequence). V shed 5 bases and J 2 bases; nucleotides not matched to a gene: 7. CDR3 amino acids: CASSHRTGGKNYGYTF. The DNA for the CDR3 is TGTGCCAGCAGTCACCGGACAGGGGGCAAAAACTATGGCTACACCTTC.

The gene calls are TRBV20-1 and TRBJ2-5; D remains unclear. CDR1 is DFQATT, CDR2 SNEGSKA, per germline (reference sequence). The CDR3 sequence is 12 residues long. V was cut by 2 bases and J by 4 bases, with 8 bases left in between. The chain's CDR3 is CSARLRRETQYF. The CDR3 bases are TGCAGTGCTAGATTGCGTCGAGAGACCCAGTACTTC.

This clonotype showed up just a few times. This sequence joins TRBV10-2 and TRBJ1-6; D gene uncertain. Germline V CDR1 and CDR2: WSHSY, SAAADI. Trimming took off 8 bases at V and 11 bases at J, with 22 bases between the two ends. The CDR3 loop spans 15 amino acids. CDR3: CASLGTYGIRAPLHF. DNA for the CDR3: TGCGCCAGCCTTGGAACTTACGGTATACGGGCACCCCTCCACTTT.

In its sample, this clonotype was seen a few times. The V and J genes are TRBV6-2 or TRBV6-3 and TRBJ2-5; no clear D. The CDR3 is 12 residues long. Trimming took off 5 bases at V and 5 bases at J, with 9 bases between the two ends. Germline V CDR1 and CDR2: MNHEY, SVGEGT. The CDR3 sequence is CASSQTWETQYF. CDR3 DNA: TGTGCCAGCAGTCAAACGTGGGAGACCCAGTACTTC.

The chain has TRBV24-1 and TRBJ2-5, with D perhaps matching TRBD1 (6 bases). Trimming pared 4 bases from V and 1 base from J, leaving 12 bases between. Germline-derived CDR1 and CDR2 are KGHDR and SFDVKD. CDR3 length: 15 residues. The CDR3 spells CATSDPGGSQETQYF. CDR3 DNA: TGTGCCACCAGTGACCCTGGGGGCAGCCAAGAGACCCAGTACTTC.

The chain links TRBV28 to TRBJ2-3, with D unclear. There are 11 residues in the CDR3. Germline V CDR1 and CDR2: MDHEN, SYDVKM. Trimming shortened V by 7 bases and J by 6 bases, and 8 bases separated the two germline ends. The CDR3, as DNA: TGTGCCAGCACGACCATGGATACGCAGTATTTT. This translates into CASTTMDTQYF. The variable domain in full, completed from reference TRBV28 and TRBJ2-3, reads DVKVTQSSRYLVKRTGEKVFLECVQDMDHENMFWYRQDPGLGLRLIYFSYDVKMKEKGDIPEGYSVSREKKERFSLILESASTNQTSMYLCASTTMDTQYFGPGTRLTVL.

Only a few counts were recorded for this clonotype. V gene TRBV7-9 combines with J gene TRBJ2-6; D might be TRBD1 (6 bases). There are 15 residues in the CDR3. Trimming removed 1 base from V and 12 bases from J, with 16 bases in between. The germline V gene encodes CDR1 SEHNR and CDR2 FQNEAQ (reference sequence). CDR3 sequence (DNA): TGTGCCAGCAGCTTAGGCCCGTCGACAGGCTTCGTCCTGACTTTC. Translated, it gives CASSLGPSTGFVLTF.

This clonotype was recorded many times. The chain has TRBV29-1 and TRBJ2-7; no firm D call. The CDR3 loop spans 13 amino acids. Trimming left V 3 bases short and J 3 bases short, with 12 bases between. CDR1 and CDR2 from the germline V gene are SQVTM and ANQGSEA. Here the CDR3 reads CSVDGGRDYEQYF. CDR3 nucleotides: TGCAGCGTTGATGGCGGCCGCGACTACGAGCAGTACTTC.

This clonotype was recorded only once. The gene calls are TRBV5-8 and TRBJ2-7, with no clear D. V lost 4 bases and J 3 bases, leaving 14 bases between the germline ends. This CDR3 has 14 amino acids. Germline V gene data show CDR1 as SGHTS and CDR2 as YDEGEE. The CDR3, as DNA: TGTGCCAGCAGCCCCAGGCTCAGGTTCTACGAGCAGTACTTC. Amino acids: CASSPRLRFYEQYF.

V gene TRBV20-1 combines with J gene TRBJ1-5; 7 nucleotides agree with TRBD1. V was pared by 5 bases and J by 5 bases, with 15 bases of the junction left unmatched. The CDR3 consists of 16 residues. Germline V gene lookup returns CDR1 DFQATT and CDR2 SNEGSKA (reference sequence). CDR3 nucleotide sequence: TGCAGTGCTGCGGCCCCCGGGGAGGGGGCAGATCAGCCCCAGCATTTT. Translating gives CSAAAPGEGADQPQHF.

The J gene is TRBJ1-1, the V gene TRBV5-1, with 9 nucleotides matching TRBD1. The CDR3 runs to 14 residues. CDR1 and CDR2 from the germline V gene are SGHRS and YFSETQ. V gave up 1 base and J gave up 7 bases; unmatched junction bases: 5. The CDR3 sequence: CASSLYRQGGEAFF. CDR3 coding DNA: TGCGCCAGCAGCTTGTATCGACAGGGGGGTGAAGCTTTCTTT.

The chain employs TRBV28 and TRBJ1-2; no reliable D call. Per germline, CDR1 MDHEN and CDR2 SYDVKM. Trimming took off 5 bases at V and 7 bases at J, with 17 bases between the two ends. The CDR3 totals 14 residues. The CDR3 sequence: CASSPTLSPPGYTF. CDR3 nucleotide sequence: TGTGCCAGCAGTCCGACTCTCTCCCCCCCTGGCTACACCTTC.